In its sample, the clone carrying this T cell receptor beta chain was seen many times. The authors' processing: It was from CDR3 differences across clinicopathological groups that a distant-metastasis classifier for papillary thyroid cancer was built. With MiXCR, TCRdb called clones anew from the PCR reads. For this entry, the V and J calls and clone size follow TCRdb and not the study's own pipeline. The table has roughly 6,900 clones, 25% to 30% seen once; the top ten hold around 17%. This entry belongs to a study of metastatic and nonmetastatic thyroid tumors. All patients reached thyroid surgery having received no treatment beforehand. This receptor was identified in a male donor with papillary thyroid cancer or a benign thyroid nodule (not recorded which). Some clones in this sample may be carry-over from other donors' samples. Sequencing was done on a sample of adjacent normal tissue.

DNA of the CDR3: TGTGCCAGCAAAACTAGCGGGAGCTCCTACGAGCAGTACTTC. As protein: CASKTSGSSYEQYF. V and J are TRBV19 and TRBJ2-7; TRBD2 aligns across 11 bases. The J segment lost 0 bases and the V segment lost 9 bases, leaving 4 bases of the junction unmatched. This CDR3 contains 14 residues. Germline loops: CDR1 LNHDA, CDR2 SQIVND (reference sequence).